Reported below is one TCR beta chain. Its antigen is undetermined. The PCR employed 60 Vbeta primers together with 13 Jbeta primers. Measured with immunoSEQ multiplex PCR; TCRdb has only the in-frame clones, and not every one. The sample records some 180,000 clones, just under 80% being singletons. V was pared by 9 bases and J by 3 bases, with 14 bases between. Germline CDR1 is LNHDA and CDR2 is SQIVND (reference sequence). The CDR3 has 13 residues. The data are from a study of cytomegalovirus exposure and HLA in healthy donors. Points from the study as a whole: The productive fraction for most TCR beta V segments was about 90% or about 30% in an earlier analysis.

The origin of this receptor is a female donor in good health and CMV-seronegative. The chain couples TRBV19 to TRBJ1-2, with D hard to call. Sequenced material: PBMCs. The chain's CDR3 is CASRPTEYYGYTF. The CDR3 nucleotides are TGTGCCAGCCGCCCTACAGAATACTATGGCTACACCTTC.